This T cell receptor beta chain was recorded in a study of metastatic and nonmetastatic thyroid tumors. Study at large: Where malignant and benign thyroid patients were concerned, repertoires were compared across blood and tumor or nodule tissue. Study findings and constraints: Patients with malignant thyroid tumors reportedly had significantly higher TCR beta diversity than those with benign nodules, in blood and tumor.

Worth noting for this clone: Its antigen remains unknown.

Patients were all untreated before their thyroid surgery. Study processing details: The distant-metastasis classifier for papillary thyroid cancer was built from CDR3 differences across clinicopathological groups. TCRdb reanalyzed the PCR reads via MiXCR. TCRdb assigned the V and J calls; the authors' analysis was not used. Of fewer than 25,000 clones listed, less than 20% are singletons. The source of this sequence is a male donor with papillary thyroid cancer or a benign thyroid nodule (not recorded which). Some clones in this sample may be carry-over from other donors' samples. The specimen sequenced was adjacent normal tissue.

Here the CDR3 reads CASSVTPGTFAKAFF. The CDR3 DNA is TGTGCCAGCAGCGTAACCCCCGGGACGTTTGCGAAAGCTTTCTTT. V usage is TRBV9 and J usage is TRBJ1-1; a weak D match, TRBD1 (5 bases). Looked up from germline, CDR1 is SGDLS and CDR2 is YYNGEE. The CDR3 is made up of 15 amino acids. Trimming removed 1 base from V and 9 bases from J, with 19 bases in between.